A single sample gave rise to the 16 T cell receptor beta chains below, sequenced in a study of patients and donors after allogeneic stem cell transplantation. TCRdb independently ran MiXCR on the RT-PCR reads; one entry per CDR3 protein. The sample holds some 880,000 distinct CDR3 sequences, about a sixth seen once. Sequencing was done on a sample of blood, either unsorted or a sorted T cell fraction (not recorded which). The source is a human donor who was either an allogeneic HSCT recipient or a stem cell or donor lymphocyte infusion donor (not recorded which). It is not recorded whose cells these are; they may come from a transplant donor.

The sample holds a few counts of this clonotype. One end of the junction does not line up with germline, which may come from a read error. The V call is TRBV20-1, the J call TRBJ2-7, with 11 bases that match TRBD2. The CDR3 consists of 11 residues. Per the germline V gene, CDR1 is DFQATT and CDR2 is SNEGSKA (reference sequence). The chain's CDR3 is CSAVIAGGLDF. The CDR3 nucleotides read TGCAGTGCTGTTATAGCGGGGGGGCTTGACTTC.

This clonotype occurred a few times. The V gene is TRBV5-1, the J gene TRBJ2-1, with 7 bases that match TRBD2. Trimming at V came to 4 bases and at J to 7 bases, leaving 8 bases not matched to a gene. Germline V gives CDR1 SGHRS, CDR2 YFSETQ. The CDR3 spans 14 residues. The CDR3 DNA reads TGCGCCAGCAGCGAGGCTAGCGGAGGAAATGAGCAGTTCTTC. The encoded protein is CASSEASGGNEQFF.

This clonotype was found a few times. V gene TRBV30 combines with J gene TRBJ2-7; no clear D gene. Germline CDR1 GTSNPN, CDR2 SVGIG (reference sequence). This CDR3 contains 15 residues. The ends were cut back, 4 bases at V and 0 bases at J, with 16 bases in the middle. CDR3 amino acids: CAWNWKGRTSYEQYF. As DNA, the CDR3 is TGTGCCTGGAACTGGAAAGGGCGAACCTCCTACGAGCAGTACTTC. Full variable domain (rest looked up from reference TRBV30 and TRBJ2-7): SQTIHQWPATLVQPVGSPLSLECTVEGTSNPNLYWYRQAAGRGLQLLFYSVGIGQISSEVPQNLSASRPQDRQFILSSKKLLLSDSGFYLCAWNWKGRTSYEQYFGPGTRLTVT.

The V gene is TRBV9, the J gene TRBJ2-5; D may be TRBD1 or TRBD2 (5 bases each). Per germline, CDR1 SGDLS and CDR2 YYNGEE. The CDR3 is 14 amino acids. V lost 4 bases and J lost 2, with 12 bases in between. The chain's CDR3 is CASSPGRIQETQYF. In nucleotides, the CDR3 is TGTGCCAGCAGCCCGGGACGGATACAAGAGACCCAGTACTTC.

This clonotype occurred a few times. The V and J genes are TRBV18 and TRBJ1-2; no clear D. Trimming shortened V by 8 bases and J by 2 bases, and 12 bases separated the two germline ends. The CDR3 sequence is 13 residues long. The germline CDR1 and CDR2 sequences are KGHSH and LQKENI. The CDR3: CASSPRENYGYTF. DNA of the CDR3: TGTGCCAGCAGCCCTCGGGAAAACTATGGCTACACCTTC.

In its sample, this clonotype was seen once. The J gene is TRBJ2-6, the V gene TRBV10-3; 8 bases align to TRBD2. This CDR3 comprises 18 residues. Germline assignment: CDR1 ENHRY and CDR2 SYGVKD. The junction had 10 bases not matched to a gene; V was cut back by 6 bases and J by 0 bases. CDR3 DNA: TGTGCCATCAGCCTCGGGGGGGGCCGTACCTCTGGGGCCAACGTCCTGACTTTC. It translates to CAISLGGGRTSGANVLTF.

This clonotype was found many times. The rearrangement links TRBV20-1 to TRBJ1-5; the D is unclear. The CDR3 has 15 amino acids. Between the trimmed V and J ends, which lost 0 bases and 1 base, there was a span of 10 bases. Germline V gene sequence: CDR1 DFQATT, CDR2 SNEGSKA (reference sequence). CDR3 protein: CSARDWARSNQPQHF. CDR3 coding DNA: TGCAGTGCTAGAGATTGGGCCCGCAGCAATCAGCCCCAGCATTTT.

This clonotype was recorded at least ten times. This chain links TRBV12-3 or TRBV12-4 with TRBJ1-2, with D possibly being TRBD1 (5 bases). The CDR3 has 13 amino acids. V gave up 5 bases and J gave up 6 bases, with 13 bases separating them. DNA of the CDR3: TGTGCCAGCAGTCCGGGGCTCTTTGATGGCTACACCTTC. It encodes CASSPGLFDGYTF.

In this sample, this clonotype turned up a few times. V and J are TRBV20-1 and TRBJ2-2; no clear D. This CDR3 contains 11 residues. Germline CDR1 DFQATT, CDR2 SNEGSKA (reference sequence). Trimming took off 3 bases at V and 3 bases at J, with 2 bases between the two ends. The CDR3 is CSARDTGELFF. The CDR3 nucleotides read TGCAGTGCTAGGGACACCGGGGAGCTGTTTTTT.

This clonotype was seen a few times. The rearrangement uses TRBV10-3 and TRBJ2-1; 15 nucleotides align to TRBD2. Trimming cost V 6 bases and J 8 bases; bases outside gene matches: 8. The CDR3 runs to 16 residues. Germline CDR1 ENHRY, CDR2 SYGVKD. CDR3: CAIRGTSGRPADEQFF. In nucleotides, the CDR3 is TGTGCCATCAGGGGGACTAGCGGGAGGCCCGCGGATGAGCAGTTCTTC.

This clonotype came up a few times. The chain is built from TRBV7-9 and TRBJ2-3; D is undetermined. This CDR3 is built from 14 residues. Between the trimmed V and J ends, which lost 1 base and 0 bases, there was a span of 5 bases. The germline V gene encodes CDR1 SEHNR and CDR2 FQNEAQ (reference sequence). As DNA, the CDR3 is TGTGCCAGCAGCTTAGAGCACAGCACAGATACGCAGTATTTT. Amino acid sequence: CASSLEHSTDTQYF.

This clonotype has only a few counts. J is TRBJ1-3 and V is TRBV9; no reliable D call. The CDR3 is 15 residues long. CDR1 and CDR2 from the germline V gene are SGDLS and YYNGEE. The germline V and J ends were trimmed by 0 bases and 2 bases, with 9 bases remaining between them. The CDR3 DNA sequence: TGTGCCAGCAGCGTAGTCGGAGGGACTGGAAACACCATATATTTT. This translates into CASSVVGGTGNTIYF.

The rearrangement uses TRBV20-1 and TRBJ1-5; the D gene is possibly TRBD1 (6 bases). CDR3 size: 13 residues. Germline V gene data show CDR1 as DFQATT and CDR2 as SNEGSKA (reference sequence). The V gene lost 5 bases and the J gene lost 6 bases, with 14 bases spanning the gap. CDR3 residues: CSAPEGGSQPQHF. The CDR3 coding sequence is TGCAGTGCTCCCGAAGGGGGGAGTCAGCCCCAGCATTTT.

The chain employs TRBV7-6 and TRBJ2-6; D is tentatively TRBD1 or TRBD2 (5 bases each). Trimming left V 5 bases short and J 4 bases short, with 15 bases between. The CDR3 consists of 16 residues. In germline, CDR1 is SGHVS, CDR2 FNYEAQ. CDR3 DNA: TGTGCCAGCAGCAGGGACCGGGTCCGAGGGGCCAACGTCCTGACTTTC. Protein product: CASSRDRVRGANVLTF. Full variable domain (missing parts from reference TRBV7-6 and TRBJ2-6): GAGVSQSPRYKVTKRGQDVALRCDPISGHVSLYWYRQALGQGPEFLTYFNYEAQQDKSGLPNDRFSAERPEGSISTLTIQRTEQRDSAMYRCASSRDRVRGANVLTFGAGSRLTVL.

This rearrangement joins TRBV24-1 to TRBJ2-1; 7 bases agree with TRBD2. Germline assignment: CDR1 KGHDR and CDR2 SFDVKD. J gave up 10 bases and V 3 bases, and 11 bases lay outside the gene matches. The CDR3 spans 15 residues. CDR3 sequence reads: CATSDIRSGGREQFF. The DNA of the CDR3 is TGTGCCACCAGTGATATACGTTCGGGGGGAAGGGAGCAGTTCTTC.

The chain recombines TRBV7-8 with TRBJ1-1; 7 nucleotides match TRBD1. The germline CDR1 and CDR2 sequences are SGHVS and FQNEAQ. This CDR3 is 20 amino acids long. Unmatched junction bases numbered 18, after V lost 1 base and J lost 1 base. The CDR3 nucleotides read TGTGCCAGCAGCTTAGAAGGTTCGCGACTGGCGGGACAGCGGAACACTGAAGCTTTCTTT. It encodes CASSLEGSRLAGQRNTEAFF. Full variable domain (outside the CDR3, taken from reference TRBV7-8 and TRBJ1-1): GAGVSQSPRYKVAKRGQDVALRCDPISGHVSLFWYQQALGQGPEFLTYFQNEAQLDKSGLPSDRFFAERPEGSVSTLKIQRTQQEDSAVYLCASSLEGSRLAGQRNTEAFFGQGTRLTVV.